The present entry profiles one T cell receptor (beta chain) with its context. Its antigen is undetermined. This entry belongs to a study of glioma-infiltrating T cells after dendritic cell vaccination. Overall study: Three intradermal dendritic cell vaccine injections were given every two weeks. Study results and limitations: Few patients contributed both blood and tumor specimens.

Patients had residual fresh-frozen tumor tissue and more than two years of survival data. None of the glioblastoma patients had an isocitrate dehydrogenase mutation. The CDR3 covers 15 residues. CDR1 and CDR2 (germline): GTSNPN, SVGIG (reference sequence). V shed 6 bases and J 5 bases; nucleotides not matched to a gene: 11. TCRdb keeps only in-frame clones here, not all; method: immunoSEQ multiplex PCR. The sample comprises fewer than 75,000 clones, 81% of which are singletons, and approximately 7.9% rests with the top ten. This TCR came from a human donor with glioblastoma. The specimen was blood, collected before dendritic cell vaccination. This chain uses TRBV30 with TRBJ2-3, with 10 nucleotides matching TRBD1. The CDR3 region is CACPTTGGGVDTQYF. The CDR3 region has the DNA TGTGCCTGTCCGACGACAGGGGGCGGTGTAGATACGCAGTATTTT.